The next 5 T cell receptor beta chains were all read from a single sample in a study of blood T cell repertoires in COVID-19. The assay was immunoSEQ multiplex PCR, and TCRdb's table has in-frame clones only and misses some. The sample gives 140,000 to 150,000 clones, 84% of which show up once; about 8.9% is in the top ten. Sequencing input: peripheral blood. These receptors originate from a man under 40 with COVID-19, enrolled during active disease.

The rearrangement links TRBV24-1 to TRBJ1-5, with 9 positions matching TRBD1. CDR1 is KGHDR and CDR2 is SFDVKD in the germline V gene. J was trimmed by 1 base and V by 4 bases; bases with no gene match: 4. The CDR3 sequence is 16 residues long. DNA for the CDR3: TGTGCCACCAGTGACCCCGGGACAGGGAGCAATCAGCCCCAGCATTTT. This gives the protein CATSDPGTGSNQPQHF.

V and J are TRBV7-2 and TRBJ2-2, with D possibly TRBD1 on 6 matching bases. Germline lookup yields CDR1 SGHTA and CDR2 FQGNSA. This CDR3 contains 15 residues. Trimming shortened V by 2 bases and J by 5 bases, and 12 bases separated the two germline ends. The CDR3: CASSLHKQGTGELFF. CDR3 DNA sequence: TGTGCCAGCAGCTTACACAAACAGGGTACCGGGGAGCTGTTTTTT.

This clone was found many times. This sequence joins TRBV19 and TRBJ2-5; no firm D call. The CDR3 is made up of 13 amino acids. In germline, CDR1 is LNHDA, CDR2 SQIVND (reference sequence). The V end was cut by 4 bases, the J end by 2 bases, with 8 bases between. The CDR3 sequence: CASSRSVQETQYF. The CDR3 region has the DNA TGTGCCAGTAGTAGATCAGTACAAGAGACCCAGTACTTC.

J is TRBJ1-1 and V is TRBV6-1; no clear D. CDR3 size: 14 residues. CDR1 and CDR2 from the germline V gene are MNHNS and SASEGT. The V end lost 1 base, the J end lost 0 bases, and 6 bases lay between the germline ends. CDR3 residues: CASSEVNMNTEAFF. CDR3 in DNA: TGTGCCAGCAGTGAAGTAAACATGAACACTGAAGCTTTCTTT.

In this sample, this clone turned up a few times. This chain connects TRBV12-3 or TRBV12-4 to TRBJ1-2; no definite D call. V was clipped by 5 bases and J by 7 bases, with 8 bases between them. This CDR3 is built from 11 residues. The CDR3 region is CASSEVGGYTF. The CDR3 DNA is TGTGCCAGCAGTGAGGTCGGTGGCTACACCTTC.